This entry lists 18 T cell receptor beta chains sequenced from one sample in a study of a mutant IDH1 vaccine in newly diagnosed glioma. Stated time point: week 23, last vaccination. Vaccination comprised doses that each held 300 ug of mutant IDH1 20-mer peptide, plus topical imiquimod. Method: immunoSEQ multiplex PCR; TCRdb's copy keeps in-frame clones and lacks some. The sample contains 60,000 to 85,000 clones, more than 80% of which appear only once. These TCRs' antigens remain unknown. The sequencing here drew on PBMCs, taken from a glioma patient whose treatment included an IDH1 peptide vaccine. Receptors were obtained from a woman aged 45-59 years with glioma.

The rearrangement uses TRBV19 and TRBJ1-2, with D hard to call. Trimming took 1 base from V and 2 from J, leaving 14 bases between them. The CDR3 has 16 amino acids. Germline V lookup: CDR1 LNHDA, CDR2 SQIVND (reference sequence). CDR3 region: CASSIGHGRRNYGYTF. DNA of the CDR3: TGTGCCAGTAGTATAGGCCACGGTAGACGGAACTATGGCTACACCTTC.

The rearrangement joins TRBV19 to TRBJ2-5; D might be TRBD2 (6 bases). Germline-derived CDR1 and CDR2 are LNHDA and SQIVND (reference sequence). The CDR3 has 16 residues. Trimming removed 5 bases at V and 1 base at J, with 17 bases between. CDR3 coding DNA: TGTGCCAGTAGTCTTCGGGGAGGCGGGTTCCAAGAGACCCAGTACTTC. It codes for CASSLRGGGFQETQYF.

The rearrangement joins TRBV6-5 to TRBJ2-5, with D unresolved. The CDR3 is 15 residues long. Germline lookup yields CDR1 MNHEY and CDR2 SVGAGI. V dropped 8 bases and J dropped 0 bases, with 16 bases sitting between them. CDR3 sequence reads: CASGPSTGYQETQYF. In nucleotides, the CDR3 is TGTGCCAGCGGACCTTCGACTGGGTACCAAGAGACCCAGTACTTC.

J is TRBJ1-6 and V is TRBV7-3; 9 bases fit TRBD1. Germline CDR1 is SGHTA and CDR2 is FQGTGA. V trimming: 4 bases; J trimming: 7 bases; junction bases outside the gene matches: 5. This CDR3 region has 15 residues. For the CDR3, the DNA is TGTGCCAGCAGCTCTGGGACAGGGAACAATTCACCCCTCCACTTT. Protein: CASSSGTGNNSPLHF.

The gene calls are TRBV30 and TRBJ1-3; no clear D gene. Trimming stripped 3 bases from V and 2 bases from J, with 11 bases between. This CDR3 contains 14 residues. Per the germline V gene, CDR1 is GTSNPN and CDR2 is SVGIG (reference sequence). CDR3 sequence reads: CAWSRWDAGNTIYF. DNA for the CDR3: TGTGCCTGGAGCCGATGGGATGCTGGAAACACCATATATTTT.

V and J are TRBV25-1 and TRBJ1-1, with D unclear. V gave up 0 bases and J gave up 1 base, with 6 bases separating them. Per germline, CDR1 MGHDK and CDR2 SYGVNS. This CDR3 is built from 14 residues. CDR3 DNA sequence: TGTGCCAGCAGTGAATATCAAGGGAACACTGAAGCTTTCTTT. Translation gives CASSEYQGNTEAFF.

The rearrangement links TRBV10-3 to TRBJ2-5; D is unresolved. The V and J ends lost 2 bases and 9 bases respectively, with 10 bases between them. Germline V gives CDR1 ENHRY, CDR2 SYGVKD. The CDR3 consists of 12 residues. In nucleotides, the CDR3 is TGTGCCATCAGTGAGGGACCGCCCCCCCAGTACTTC. The encoded protein is CAISEGPPPQYF.

This rearrangement joins TRBV30 to TRBJ1-2, with D maybe TRBD1 (5 bases). The CDR3 is made up of 14 amino acids. Per the germline V gene, CDR1 is GTSNPN and CDR2 is SVGIG (reference sequence). V lost 4 bases, J lost 4 bases, and 16 bases lay in between. CDR3 residues: CAWTAGTLVYGYTF. Here the CDR3 DNA reads TGTGCCTGGACTGCTGGGACCCTCGTCTATGGCTACACCTTC.

CDR3 residues: CASSLSEGYYEQYF. The CDR3 DNA reads TGTGCCAGCTCACTTAGCGAGGGGTACTACGAGCAGTACTTC. This chain uses TRBV18 with TRBJ2-7, with D perhaps TRBD1 or TRBD2 (5 bases each). The V gene's germline CDR1 is KGHSH and CDR2 LQKENI. This CDR3 is 14 amino acids long. V was clipped by 4 bases and J by 3 bases, with 13 bases between them.

The chain recombines TRBV6-1 with TRBJ2-3, with D uncertain. The CDR3 is 14 amino acids. Trimming left V 1 base short and J 0 bases short, with 5 bases between. Per germline, CDR1 MNHNS and CDR2 SASEGT. Here the CDR3 DNA reads TGTGCCAGCAGTGAAGAGGCAAGCACAGATACGCAGTATTTT. This gives the protein CASSEEASTDTQYF.

The chain is built from TRBV10-3 and TRBJ1-2; 7 nucleotides match TRBD1. CDR3 size: 15 residues. V shed 0 bases, J shed 2 bases, and the junction held 3 bases outside the gene matches. Per germline, CDR1 ENHRY and CDR2 SYGVKD. The CDR3 coding sequence is TGTGCCATCAGTGAGTCGACACAGGGGAACTATGGCTACACCTTC. As protein: CAISESTQGNYGYTF.

The chain links TRBV10-3 to TRBJ2-5; 7 nucleotides match TRBD1. Germline CDR1 reads ENHRY; CDR2 reads SYGVKD. V shed 4 bases and J 4 bases; nucleotides not matched to a gene: 9. The CDR3 covers 15 residues. This chain's CDR3 is CAISVAAGGSETQYF. The CDR3, as DNA: TGTGCCATCAGTGTGGCGGCAGGGGGATCAGAGACCCAGTACTTC.

The V gene is TRBV18, the J gene TRBJ2-2; D is undetermined. Germline V lookup: CDR1 KGHSH, CDR2 LQKENI. The CDR3 has 16 residues. V gave up 3 bases and J gave up 1 base, with 12 bases separating them. The CDR3: CASSPSGLGNTGELFF. In nucleotides, the CDR3 is TGTGCCAGCTCACCCTCTGGGTTGGGGAACACCGGGGAGCTGTTTTTT.

The chain couples TRBV10-3 to TRBJ2-7; 11 bases map to TRBD2. CDR1 and CDR2 (germline): ENHRY, SYGVKD. Trimming cost V 0 bases and J 2 bases; bases outside gene matches: 9. The CDR3 has 18 amino acids. CDR3 amino acids: CAISESTSPGLAAYEQYF. CDR3 nucleotide sequence: TGTGCCATCAGTGAGTCGACTAGTCCGGGACTAGCGGCCTACGAGCAGTACTTC.

This chain uses TRBV28 with TRBJ2-2; 11 bases map to TRBD2. CDR1 and CDR2 (germline): MDHEN, SYDVKM. V lost 8 bases to trimming and J lost 3 bases; unmatched junction nucleotides: 8. This CDR3 contains 16 residues. The CDR3: CASGFLAGGHTGELFF. As DNA, the CDR3 is TGTGCCAGCGGGTTCCTAGCGGGAGGTCACACCGGGGAGCTGTTTTTT.

The chain couples TRBV5-4 to TRBJ1-1; possible D gene TRBD1, 5 bases. V lost 0 bases and J 3 bases, leaving 12 bases between the germline ends. The CDR3 length is 15 residues. Germline V gene lookup returns CDR1 SGHNT and CDR2 YYREEE (reference sequence). The CDR3 DNA reads as TGTGCCAGCAGCTTGGGGGGGGTCATGGACACTGAAGCTTTCTTT. Its protein product is CASSLGGVMDTEAFF.

The chain couples TRBV9 to TRBJ2-7; 9 nucleotides line up with TRBD2. CDR1 and CDR2 (germline): SGDLS, YYNGEE. V lost 5 bases to trimming and J lost 2 bases; unmatched junction nucleotides: 5. The CDR3 contains 14 residues. The CDR3 DNA is TGTGCCAGCAGTGATGGACTAGCGACCTACGAGCAGTACTTC. Amino acids: CASSDGLATYEQYF. Full variable domain (missing parts from reference TRBV9 and TRBJ2-7): DSGVTQTPKHLITATGQRVTLRCSPRSGDLSVYWYQQSLDQGLQFLIQYYNGEERAKGNILERFSAQQFPDLHSELNLSSLELGDSALYFCASSDGLATYEQYFGPGTRLTVT.

This rearrangement joins TRBV27 to TRBJ2-7, with D possibly matching TRBD1 (5 bases). The germline V gene has CDR1 MNHEY and CDR2 SMNVEV (reference sequence). Trimming pared 3 bases from V and 5 bases from J, leaving 14 bases between. This CDR3 is 14 amino acids long. The CDR3 here is CASSLAGRSDEQYF. The DNA for the CDR3 is TGTGCCAGCAGTTTGGCAGGGCGGTCGGACGAGCAGTACTTC.